Sequencing of this T cell receptor beta chain was carried out in a study of identical twins. The V end lost 1 base, the J end lost 3 bases, and 4 bases lay between the germline ends. The CDR3 loop spans 14 amino acids. Germline V gene lookup returns CDR1 SGHTA and CDR2 FQGNSA. Findings and caveats of the study: Partial confounding of zero-insertion analyses by invariant MAIT and iNKT cells was possible. For monozygotic twins, models underestimated out-of-frame TCR alpha sharing.

There are a few counts of this clonotype. Its cognate antigen is unknown. In TCRdb, the 5' RACE reads were re-called with MiXCR into one record per CDR3 protein. This table has roughly 540,000 distinct CDR3 sequences, 20% to 25% appearing once. These data were likewise used in another study, on T cells expressing NK-cell markers. That report adds: An anti-gamma-delta TCR antibody confined sorting to alpha-beta TCR T cells across several of the experiments.

The chain combines TRBV7-2 with TRBJ1-6; the D is unclear. This clonotype was sampled from a woman aged 18 to 35 in good health. Specimen: CD4+ T cells sorted from blood. Here the CDR3 DNA reads TGTGCCAGCAGCTTAGTCCGCTATAATTCACCCCTCCACTTT. It is translated as CASSLVRYNSPLHF.